Presented here are 4 T cell receptor beta chains from one specimen sequenced in a study of blood T cell repertoires in COVID-19 (dated by TCRdb to 2018 to 2021). Receptors were amplified or captured by the immunoSEQ multiplex PCR assay. Not all clones reach the TCRdb copy of this immuneACCESS table, which keeps in-frame sequences only. Checked studies attribute under half of the gap to unresolved V genes and leave the rest unexplained. The sample table contains some 450,000 clones; only one count was recorded for about 90% of them. The leading ten clones occupy roughly 0.87% of the sample. Sequenced: peripheral blood. The receptors derive from a young man with COVID-19, enrolled during active disease.

V gene TRBV6-2 or TRBV6-3 combines with J gene TRBJ1-3; the D is unclear. Germline V gene lookup returns CDR1 MNHEY and CDR2 SVGEGT. V was pared by 2 bases and J by 0 bases, with 5 bases between. The CDR3 totals 14 residues. CDR3 DNA: TGTGCCAGCAGTTACACAACCTCTGGAAACACCATATATTTT. This translates into CASSYTTSGNTIYF.

This chain uses TRBV15 with TRBJ1-2; D gene unclear. This CDR3 spans 14 amino acids. Germline CDR1 reads LNHNV; CDR2 reads YYDKDF (reference sequence). V dropped 1 base and J dropped 2 bases, with 8 bases sitting between them. DNA of the CDR3: TGTGCCACCAGCAGAGGGTCCGGGAACTATGGCTACACCTTC. Translating gives CATSRGSGNYGYTF. The whole variable domain, filled in from reference TRBV15 and TRBJ1-2, reads DAMVIQNPRYQVTQFGKPVTLSCSQTLNHNVMYWYQQKSSQAPKLLFHYYDKDFNNEADTPDNFQSRRPNTSFCFLDIRSPGLGDTAMYLCATSRGSGNYGYTFGSGTRLTVV.

J is TRBJ1-1 and V is TRBV3-1 (or the pseudogene TRBV3-2); 7 nucleotides line up with TRBD1. The length of the CDR3 is 11 residues. CDR1 LGHDT and CDR2 YNNKEL come from the germline V gene (reference sequence). V lost 9 bases, J lost 4 bases, and 2 bases stayed unmatched. The CDR3 sequence: CASNRGTEAFF. CDR3 DNA: TGTGCCAGTAACAGGGGCACTGAAGCTTTCTTT.

The chain combines TRBV7-9 with TRBJ1-2, with D possibly matching TRBD1 (5 bases). Per germline, CDR1 SEHNR and CDR2 FQNEAQ (reference sequence). The CDR3 is made up of 14 amino acids. V was clipped by 5 bases and J by 2 bases, with 12 bases between them. CDR3 DNA: TGTGCCAGCAGCATTTTGGACACGAACTATGGCTACACCTTC. This gives the protein CASSILDTNYGYTF.